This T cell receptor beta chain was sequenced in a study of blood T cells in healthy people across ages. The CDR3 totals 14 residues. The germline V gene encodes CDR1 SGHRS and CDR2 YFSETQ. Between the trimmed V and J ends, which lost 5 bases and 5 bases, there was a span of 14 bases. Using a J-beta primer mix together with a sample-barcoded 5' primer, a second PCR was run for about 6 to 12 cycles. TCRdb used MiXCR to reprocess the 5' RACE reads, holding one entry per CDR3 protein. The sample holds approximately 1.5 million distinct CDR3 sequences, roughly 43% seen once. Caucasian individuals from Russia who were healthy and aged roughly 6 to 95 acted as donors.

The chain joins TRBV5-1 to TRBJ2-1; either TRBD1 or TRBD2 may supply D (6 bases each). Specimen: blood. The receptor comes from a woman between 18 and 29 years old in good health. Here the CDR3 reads CASRIGGGNNEQFF. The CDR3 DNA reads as TGCGCCAGCAGGATCGGAGGGGGTAACAATGAGCAGTTCTTC.